Included here is one T cell receptor beta chain sequence, with context. This clonotype was observed many times. No antigen is known for it. Base-call qualities are not available, and no considerably larger clone is one nucleotide away. Hyperthyroidism patients were newly diagnosed, with disease duration under 2 months, and aged 18 to 65 years. Any patient with an uncontrolled infection, another autoimmune disease, pregnancy or lactation was excluded. Diagnoses were established on the basis of clinical symptoms, serum thyroxine and TRAb, thyroid ultrasound, and orbital computed tomography. Blood from progressor patients was collected at the time of first diagnosis with hyperthyroidism, before any ophthalmopathy symptoms had appeared. Ficoll-Paque density gradient centrifugation was used to isolate PBMCs from approximately 11 ml of fresh peripheral blood. Patients classed as progressors first received a Graves' hyperthyroidism diagnosis and then went on to develop ophthalmopathy during follow-up. Total RNA was extracted using Trizol reagent, and RNA quality was assessed on an Agilent 2100 Bioanalyzer.

These data originate in a study of T cells in Graves' hyperthyroidism and ophthalmopathy (dated by TCRdb to 2018 to 2020). About the investigation overall: Peripheral blood was sampled at the time of initial diagnosis, prior to any treatment. TCR V-J signatures able to tell the groups apart were searched for in a discovery cohort of 100 or so patients, of whom approximately 40 had Graves' ophthalmopathy and more than 55 had stable Graves' hyperthyroidism. Prospective prediction of ophthalmopathy was tested in an independent validation cohort consisting of some 20 hyperthyroidism patients and around 16 patients who later progressed to ophthalmopathy. The approximately 90 discovery patients were divided at random into training and test sets in a 7:3 ratio. Thyroid tissue and blood T-cell repertoires from several Graves' hyperthyroidism patients were also compared in the study. After sampling, hyperthyroidism patients received methimazole starting at 30 mg daily, and ophthalmopathy patients received high-dose intravenous methylprednisolone. According to the paper, TCR Vbeta CDR3 sequencing was carried out on some 130 peripheral blood samples, which came from some 41 ophthalmopathy, 75 to 80 hyperthyroidism and some 17 progressor patients.

General findings and caveats noted by the study authors: In validation, the model predicted progression to ophthalmopathy a median of about 5.9 months before onset, with about 64% sensitivity and 72.22% specificity. Ophthalmopathy was separated from stable hyperthyroidism by a 13 V-J signature model, with about 88% sensitivity and about 81% specificity obtained in cross-validation and 80%/75% obtained in testing. No statistical method was used to fix the sample size in advance, and group allocation was not hidden from the investigators. Most expanded thyroid clonotypes (frequency above 0.001) were also found in blood, which suggests that blood repertoires may mirror thyroid immune responses.

Amplification of TCR beta CDR3 regions was carried out from RNA transcripts. The TCR CDR3 was subjected to a first round of RT-PCR using the HTBI primer set and the Qiagen OneStep RT-PCR kit. Libraries were constructed in a second round of multiplex PCR, after which size selection and purification were performed. The libraries were sequenced on an Illumina HiSeq2000 using paired-end 100 bp reads. The original methods were these. SOAPnuke was used to process the raw data, removing reads that contained adapters or uncalled bases, had a mean Phred below 15, or lacked an exact match to the constant primer or identifier. COPE v1.2.5 was used to merge high-quality paired reads, and clonotypes were defined as unique nucleotide sequences. MiTCR v1.1 was used to align clonotypes to the IMGT TRBV, TRBD and TRBJ reference segments. The analysis was restricted to V-J combinations with a frequency above 0.0001, which together covered roughly 99% of the repertoires. A TCS score was defined as the ratio between F50 (clonal expansion) and ExV (chaos), using BLOSUM62-based TCRdist between CDR3 peptides within each V-J. Welch's t-statistics and random forest reduced just over 500 V-J features to around 14, which were used in a naive Bayes classifier (R e1071). TCRdb trimmed the raw reads at Q25, called clones with MiXCR and kept productive beta chains. Duplicate CDR3 protein sequences are folded into a single record with the most common DNA and genes. The authors' filters were not applied to this entry. This sample comprises almost 600,000 distinct CDR3 sequences, approximately 15% of them detected only once. 5% to 7% of the sample is held by the ten biggest clonotypes.

The TCR comes from a woman aged 25 to 45 with Graves' hyperthyroidism that later progressed to Graves' ophthalmopathy. The material sequenced was blood.

The CDR3 protein: CASSATRASGRASPYNEQFF. The DNA sequence is as follows: TGTGCCAGCAGTGCGACTCGGGCTAGCGGGAGGGCCTCCCCCTACAATGAGCAGTTCTTC. The chain was built from TRBV25-1 and TRBJ2-1; TRBD2 fits 12 bases in the junction. The CDR3 covers 20 residues, taking in both the cysteine and the phenylalanine. Only CDR3 DNA remains: 60 bases, in frame from the first base. The germline V and J ends show losses of 4 bases and 2 bases respectively, and no gene match explains 15 bases of the junction. Per the germline V gene, MGHDK is the CDR1 and SYGVNS is the CDR2.